The clone carrying this TCR beta chain appeared once. The sample is drawn from a study of shared clonotypes between healthy human individuals. Sequencing was performed on unsorted PBMC DNA using ten immunoSEQ deep assay plates. Method: immunoSEQ multiplex PCR; TCRdb's copy keeps in-frame clones and lacks some. This sample carries fewer than 550,000 clones, around 79% of them seen once, and the ten largest clones take about an eighth. The trim removed 4 bases at V and 3 bases at J, leaving 18 bases unmatched. CDR1 and CDR2 (germline): SGHRS, YFSETQ. This CDR3 has 18 amino acids. Sequencing was done on a sample of PBMCs. This chain joins TRBV5-1 and TRBJ2-7; 8 bases align to TRBD2. The receptor was isolated from a woman between 40 and 50 years old in good health. Some clones in this sample may be carry-over from other donors' samples. The CDR3 reads CASSVTSGSWGPFYEQYF. For the CDR3, the DNA is TGCGCCAGCAGCGTTACGAGCGGGAGTTGGGGTCCATTCTACGAGCAGTACTTC.